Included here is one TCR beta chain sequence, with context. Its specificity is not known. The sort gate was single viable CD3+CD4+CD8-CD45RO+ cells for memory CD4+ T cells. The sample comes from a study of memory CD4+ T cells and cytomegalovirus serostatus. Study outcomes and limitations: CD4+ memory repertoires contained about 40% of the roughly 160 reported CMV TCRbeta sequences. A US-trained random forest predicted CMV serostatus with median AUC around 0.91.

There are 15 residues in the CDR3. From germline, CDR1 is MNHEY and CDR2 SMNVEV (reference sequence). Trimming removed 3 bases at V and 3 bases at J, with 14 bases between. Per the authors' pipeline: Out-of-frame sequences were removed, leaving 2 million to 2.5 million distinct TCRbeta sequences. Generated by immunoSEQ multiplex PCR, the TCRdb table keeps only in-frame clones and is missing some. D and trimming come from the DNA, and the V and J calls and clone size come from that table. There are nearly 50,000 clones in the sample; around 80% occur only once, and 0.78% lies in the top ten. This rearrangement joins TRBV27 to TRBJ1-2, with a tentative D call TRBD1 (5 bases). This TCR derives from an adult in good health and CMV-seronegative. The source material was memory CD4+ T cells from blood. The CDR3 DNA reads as TGTGCCAGCAGTTTTGCCCCAGGGTTGGACTATGGCTACACCTTC. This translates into CASSFAPGLDYGYTF.